This TCR beta chain was found in a study of T-cell reconstitution after alpha-beta-depleted transplantation in children. Molecular barcoding with unique molecular identifiers was used for the TCRbeta library. TCRdb itself ran the PCR reads through MiXCR, one entry per CDR3 protein. The sample includes 580,000 or so distinct CDR3 sequences, more than 20% of them seen just once. The V and J ends lost 0 bases and 1 base respectively, with 6 bases between them. The germline gives CDR1 DFQATT, CDR2 SNEGSKA (reference sequence). The CDR3 length is 13 residues. The starting material was PBMCs, mostly from graft donor cells, obtained 360 days after TCRalphabeta/CD19-depleted stem cell transplant. The receptor comes from a boy less than two years old who had a stem cell transplant for acute myeloid leukemia, so the T cells may come from the graft donor. The rearrangement links TRBV20-1 to TRBJ1-1, with D uncertain. Here the CDR3 DNA reads TGCAGTGCTAGAGATCCCCCGAACACTGAAGCTTTCTTT. It specifies CSARDPPNTEAFF.